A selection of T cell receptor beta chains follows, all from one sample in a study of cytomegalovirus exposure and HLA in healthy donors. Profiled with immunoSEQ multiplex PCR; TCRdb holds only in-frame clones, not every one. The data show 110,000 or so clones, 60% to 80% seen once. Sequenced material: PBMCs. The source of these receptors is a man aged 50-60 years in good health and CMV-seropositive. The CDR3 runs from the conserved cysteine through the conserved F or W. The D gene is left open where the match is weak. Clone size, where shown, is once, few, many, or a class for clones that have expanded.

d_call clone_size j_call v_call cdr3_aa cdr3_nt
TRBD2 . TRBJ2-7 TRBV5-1 CASNPRSGRYEQYF TGCGCCAGCAACCCTCGTAGCGGGAGGTACGAGCAGTACTTC
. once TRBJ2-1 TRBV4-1 CASSPSQRGGNEQFF TGCGCCAGCAGCCCCTCCCAAAGGGGGGGAAATGAGCAGTTCTTC
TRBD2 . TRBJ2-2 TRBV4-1 CASSQDTRLATNTGELFF TGCGCCAGCAGCCAAGATACCAGACTAGCGACGAACACCGGGGAGCTGTTTTTT
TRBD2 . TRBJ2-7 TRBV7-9 CASSLALAGGFYEQYF TGTGCCAGCAGCTTAGCGCTAGCGGGGGGATTCTACGAGCAGTACTTC
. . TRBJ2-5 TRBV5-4 CASTRGRAGTGQETQYF TGTGCCAGCACCCGAGGTCGGGCGGGGACGGGACAAGAGACCCAGTACTTC
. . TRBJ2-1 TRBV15 CATSRTTGPEGVF TGTGCCACCAGCAGGACGACTGGCCCCGAGGGGGTCTTC
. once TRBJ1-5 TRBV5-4 CASSVQTDGGNQPQHF TGTGCCAGCAGCGTACAGACTGACGGGGGCAATCAGCCCCAGCATTTT
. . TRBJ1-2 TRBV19 CASSMDSYGYTF TGTGCCAGTAGTATGGACAGCTATGGCTACACCTTC
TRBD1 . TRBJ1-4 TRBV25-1 CASIPGQGDEKLFF TGTGCCAGCATCCCGGGACAGGGGGACGAAAAACTGTTTTTT
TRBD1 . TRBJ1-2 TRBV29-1 CSVEPGTGEGGYTF TGCAGCGTTGAGCCCGGGACAGGGGAGGGTGGCTACACCTTC
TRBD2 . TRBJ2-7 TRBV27 CASRLAGAYEQYF TGTGCCAGCAGGCTAGCGGGAGCCTACGAGCAGTACTTC
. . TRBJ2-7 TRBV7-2 CASSLARASSYEQYF TGTGCCAGCAGCTTAGCTAGAGCGAGCTCCTACGAGCAGTACTTC
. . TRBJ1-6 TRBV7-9 CASSFPQGVNSPLHF TGTGCCAGCAGCTTCCCACAGGGTGTGAATTCACCCCTCCACTTT
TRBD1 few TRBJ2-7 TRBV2 CASSPSFIRQGVGEQYF TGTGCCAGCAGCCCCAGCTTCATTCGACAGGGAGTGGGGGAGCAGTACTTC
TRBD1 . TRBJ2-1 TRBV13 CASSPAGTGTEQFF TGTGCCAGCAGCCCCGCCGGGACAGGGACTGAGCAGTTCTTC
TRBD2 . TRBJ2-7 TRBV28 CASSPSKRGGSYEQYF TGTGCCAGCAGTCCGTCCAAACGCGGGGGCTCCTACGAGCAGTACTTC
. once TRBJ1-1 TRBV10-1 CASSDTSGVRNTEAFF TGCGCCAGCAGTGACACCTCCGGGGTACGGAACACTGAAGCTTTCTTT
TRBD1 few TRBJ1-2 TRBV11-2 CASSPLTGQGADGYTF TGTGCCAGCAGCCCGTTAACGGGACAGGGGGCTGATGGCTACACCTTC
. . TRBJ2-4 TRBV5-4 CASSPPGSQNIQYF TGTGCCAGCAGCCCCCCGGGGTCCCAAAACATTCAGTACTTC
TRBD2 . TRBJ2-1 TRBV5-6 CASSPLAGGKGEQFF TGTGCCAGCAGCCCTCTAGCGGGGGGCAAGGGTGAGCAGTTCTTC
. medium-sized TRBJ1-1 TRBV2 CASSEARASTEAFF TGTGCCAGCAGTGAAGCCAGGGCGAGCACTGAAGCTTTCTTT
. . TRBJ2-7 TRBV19 CASSIGIHPGERAYEQYF TGTGCCAGTAGTATCGGGATTCACCCGGGGGAGAGAGCCTACGAGCAGTACTTC
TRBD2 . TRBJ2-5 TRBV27 CASSLILAGGPETQYF TGTGCCAGCAGTTTAATTCTAGCGGGAGGGCCGGAGACCCAGTACTTC
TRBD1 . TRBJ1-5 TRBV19 CASSTGGFYNQPQHF TGTGCCAGTAGTACAGGGGGTTTCTACAATCAGCCCCAGCATTTT
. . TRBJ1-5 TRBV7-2 CASSLNSNQPQHF TGTGCCAGCAGCCTAAATAGCAATCAGCCCCAGCATTTT
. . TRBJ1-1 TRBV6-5 CASSNGGVGNTEAFF TGTGCCAGCAGTAACGGGGGGGTGGGGAACACTGAAGCTTTCTTT
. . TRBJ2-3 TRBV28 CASKTGGTDTQYF TGTGCCAGCAAAACTGGAGGCACAGATACGCAGTATTTT
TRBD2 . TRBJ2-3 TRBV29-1 CSVEEAREVLTDTQYF TGCAGCGTTGAAGAAGCTCGGGAGGTTCTCACAGATACGCAGTATTTT